A selection of T cell receptor beta chains follows, all from one sample in a study of OX40 agonist ivuxolimab in advanced cancers. The repertoire was sequenced with immunoSEQ multiplex PCR; TCRdb's copy has only in-frame clones and lacks some. Of roughly 43,000 clones in the sample, 88% are singletons; the top ten hold 56%. Material: CD4+ or CD8+ T cells sorted from blood, obtained in a trial of the OX40 agonist ivuxolimab. The receptors originated from an adult with an advanced solid tumor such as melanoma, head and neck, liver or kidney cancer. CDR3s include the opening cysteine and the closing phenylalanine or tryptophan. The order of the fields is CDR3 DNA, CDR3 protein, clone size, V gene, D gene, J gene. D genes are given only for firm matches. Clone sizes are given selectively: once, few, many, or a class where the clone is expanded.

TGTGCCAGCAGCGTAGAGCTAGCGGGGGGGGCGGAGACCCAGTACTTC,CASSVELAGGAETQYF,once,TRBV9,TRBD2,TRBJ2-5
TGCGCCAGCAGCTTGGGACAAACCTATGGCTACACCTTC,CASSLGQTYGYTF,-,TRBV5-1,-,TRBJ1-2
TGCGCCAGCGCCACGGGGAGCGGGGGAGACTCCTACAATGAGCAGTTCTTC,CASATGSGGDSYNEQFF,-,TRBV5-1,TRBD2,TRBJ2-1
TGTGCCAGCAGTGACAGGGGCCCTTACACCGGGGAGCTGTTTTTT,CASSDRGPYTGELFF,-,TRBV28,TRBD1,TRBJ2-2
TGTGCCAGCAGCCACCGGGACTACCCAGAGACCCAGTACTTC,CASSHRDYPETQYF,-,TRBV4-2,TRBD2,TRBJ2-5
TGTGCCAGCAGCTTTGGGACGGTGGGCTACGAGCAGTACTTC,CASSFGTVGYEQYF,-,TRBV11-2,-,TRBJ2-7
TGTGCCAGCAGCCCTAGACGGGCAGATACGCAGTATTTT,CASSPRRADTQYF,-,TRBV7-9,-,TRBJ2-3
TGTGCCAGCGGACAGGGCGCCTCACCCCTCCACTTT,CASGQGASPLHF,-,TRBV13,TRBD1,TRBJ1-6
TGTGCCAGCAGTTTAGCGGGGAATTTGGCCTACGAGCAGTACTTC,CASSLAGNLAYEQYF,-,TRBV28,-,TRBJ2-7
TGTGCCAGCTCACCCGCCCCCGACAGATACGAGCAGTACTTC,CASSPAPDRYEQYF,-,TRBV18,-,TRBJ2-7
TGTGCCAGTAGTCCACTCGGTCCGGGTGAAGCTTTCTTT,CASSPLGPGEAFF,-,TRBV19,-,TRBJ1-1
TGCGCCAGCAGCCCCTGGAGTGTGTGGGCCAACGTCCTGACTTTC,CASSPWSVWANVLTF,-,TRBV5-1,-,TRBJ2-6
TGTGCCAGCAGCGACACAATCGGGACAACTACCTACGAGCAGTACTTC,CASSDTIGTTTYEQYF,-,TRBV7-2,-,TRBJ2-7
TGCGCCAGCAGCCAAGTGGGGGTTGCCACAGATACGCAGTATTTT,CASSQVGVATDTQYF,-,TRBV4-1,-,TRBJ2-3
TGTGCCAGCAGCTTAATACCAGCGGGAGGGCCAGGGGCCAACGTCCTGACTTTC,CASSLIPAGGPGANVLTF,-,TRBV7-3,TRBD2,TRBJ2-6
TGTGCCAGCAGCACAACCATACAGGGTGAGGACGGCTACACCTTC,CASSTTIQGEDGYTF,-,TRBV7-2,-,TRBJ1-2
TGTGCCAGCAGCCAGGCCCGAGTAGTGGGGCATCAACCTAGCTCCTATAATTCACCCCTCCACTTT,CASSQARVVGHQPSSYNSPLHF,-,TRBV27,-,TRBJ1-6
TGTGCCAGCAGCTTAATACAGGGGGGCCCCTACAATGAGCAGTTCTTC,CASSLIQGGPYNEQFF,-,TRBV7-9,TRBD1,TRBJ2-1
TGTGCTAGCAGCTTAGCCCCAGGCGATGAGCAGTTCTTC,CASSLAPGDEQFF,-,TRBV7-7,-,TRBJ2-1
TGTGCCAGCAGCGTCCTTTCGGGGGGCGGCTTTGGTGAGCAGTTCTTC,CASSVLSGGGFGEQFF,-,TRBV9,-,TRBJ2-1
TGCAGCGTTGAAGAAGGGGTCAATCAGCCCCAGCATTTT,CSVEEGVNQPQHF,-,TRBV29-1,-,TRBJ1-5
TGTGCCAGCAGCTTTACTAGTTCCGGCACAGATACGCAGTATTTT,CASSFTSSGTDTQYF,-,TRBV7-3,-,TRBJ2-3
TGTGCCAGCAGTTTCGGGGTGACAGACAAAGCTTTCTTT,CASSFGVTDKAFF,few,TRBV27,-,TRBJ1-1
TGTGCCAGCAGCCGGGGACCGTCCTATGAACAGTACTTC,CASSRGPSYEQYF,-,TRBV11-2,-,TRBJ2-7
TGTGCCAGCAGCTACAACGGAAACGATGAAGCTTTCTTT,CASSYNGNDEAFF,-,TRBV5-6,-,TRBJ1-1
TGTGCCAGCAGTTACACAGCTATGAACACTGAAGCTTTCTTT,CASSYTAMNTEAFF,-,TRBV6-6,-,TRBJ1-1
TGTGCCAGCAGTTACTCGGGGACAGGGAACACTGAAGCTTTCTTT,CASSYSGTGNTEAFF,-,TRBV6-6,TRBD1,TRBJ1-1
TGTGCCAGCAGTTACTCCGGGGTAGGCTACACCTTC,CASSYSGVGYTF,-,TRBV6-5,-,TRBJ1-2
TGTGCCAGCTCACCACCGAACACCGGGGAGCTGTTTTTT,CASSPPNTGELFF,-,TRBV18,-,TRBJ2-2
TGTGCCATCAGCCAGACTAGCGGGATTTACAATGAGCAGTTCTTC,CAISQTSGIYNEQFF,once,TRBV10-3,TRBD2,TRBJ2-1
TGTGCCAGCAGCCAAGACAGCTTCTATGGCTACACCTTC,CASSQDSFYGYTF,-,TRBV6-5,-,TRBJ1-2
TGTGCCAGCTCATCCGGGACTGTGAACACTGAAGCTTTCTTT,CASSSGTVNTEAFF,-,TRBV18,-,TRBJ1-1
TGTGCCAGCAGCTTCGGACAGTACTATGGCTACACCTTC,CASSFGQYYGYTF,-,TRBV5-8,-,TRBJ1-2
TGCGCCAGCAGCGTCGGGATTCCTTACGAGCAGTACTTC,CASSVGIPYEQYF,once,TRBV5-1,-,TRBJ2-7
TGTGCCAGCAGTTTGAGGGGGCCTAACGAGCAGTACTTC,CASSLRGPNEQYF,-,TRBV28,TRBD1,TRBJ2-7
TGTGCCAGCTCTCCCAACAGGGGGCACTCTGGGGCCAACGTCCTGACTTTC,CASSPNRGHSGANVLTF,once,TRBV18,TRBD1,TRBJ2-6
TGCGCCAGCAGCCAAGATTCCGGTACTTACGAGCAGTACTTC,CASSQDSGTYEQYF,-,TRBV4-3,-,TRBJ2-7
TGTGCCAGCAGTTACTCGAAGACCCCCACAGATACGCAGTATTTT,CASSYSKTPTDTQYF,-,TRBV6-5,-,TRBJ2-3
TGTGCCAGCAGCTTAGAACAGGAAGAGACCCAGTACTTC,CASSLEQEETQYF,few,TRBV11-2,-,TRBJ2-5
TGTGCCAGCAGCTTGGCCCAGTTTGCGCAGTTCTATGGCTACACCTTC,CASSLAQFAQFYGYTF,-,TRBV5-6,-,TRBJ1-2
TGTGCCAGCAGCTACAGGGGGGCCTCCTACGAGCAGTACTTC,CASSYRGASYEQYF,-,TRBV7-8,TRBD1,TRBJ2-7
TGTGCCAGCAGCTCGGGACAGGGGTTTGGCTACACCTTC,CASSSGQGFGYTF,-,TRBV5-4,TRBD1,TRBJ1-2
TGTGCCAGTAGTATAGCCCCGACAGGGAGCTATGGCTACACCTTC,CASSIAPTGSYGYTF,-,TRBV19,TRBD1,TRBJ1-2